Here is one T cell receptor (beta chain) with its context. The target antigen is unknown. This record belongs to a study of T cells in pancreatic ductal adenocarcinoma. No neoadjuvant therapy was given to the selected pancreatic ductal adenocarcinoma patients before their surgery. General observations from the study: The resected pancreatic cancer cohort was biased toward the minority with early-stage disease.

Sequenced by immunoSEQ multiplex PCR; TCRdb stores in-frame clones only, minus some. The table includes about 97,000 clones, nearly 95% detected once. V was pared by 2 bases and J by 7 bases, with 12 bases between. From germline, CDR1 is MNHEY and CDR2 SVGAGI. The CDR3 totals 14 residues. J is TRBJ1-5 and V is TRBV6-5; D perhaps matches TRBD1 (5 bases). The sequence was collected from a human donor with pancreatic ductal adenocarcinoma. Sequencing input: PBMCs. The CDR3 DNA follows: TGTGCCAGCAGTTACGGGATAAGGGGACAGCCCCAGCATTTT. It codes for CASSYGIRGQPQHF.